This T cell receptor (beta chain) was identified during a study of a mutant IDH1 vaccine in newly diagnosed glioma. Overall study: Patients got radiotherapy, temozolomide, or both beforehand, and most got both.

The V end lost 4 bases, the J end lost 0 bases, and 22 bases lay between the germline ends. Germline loops: CDR1 LNHDA, CDR2 SQIVND (reference sequence). The CDR3 covers 19 residues. TCRdb's table, derived via immunoSEQ multiplex PCR, lists solely in-frame clones and lacks some. The sample lists more than 50,000 clones, 86% occurring once. The sample's time point: baseline, week 1 (first vaccination visit). Treatment in this sample: pre-vaccination baseline after standard-of-care therapy. The clonotype comes from a man between 25 and 39 years old with glioma. This specimen consisted of PBMCs, obtained from a glioma patient treated with radiotherapy, temozolomide or both. The chain carries TRBV19 and TRBJ2-4; TRBD2 is a possible D gene (6 bases). The CDR3 here is CASSRGRQRGTLAKNIQYF. Written as DNA, the CDR3 is TGTGCCAGTAGTAGGGGGAGGCAGAGGGGAACTTTAGCCAAAAACATTCAGTACTTC.